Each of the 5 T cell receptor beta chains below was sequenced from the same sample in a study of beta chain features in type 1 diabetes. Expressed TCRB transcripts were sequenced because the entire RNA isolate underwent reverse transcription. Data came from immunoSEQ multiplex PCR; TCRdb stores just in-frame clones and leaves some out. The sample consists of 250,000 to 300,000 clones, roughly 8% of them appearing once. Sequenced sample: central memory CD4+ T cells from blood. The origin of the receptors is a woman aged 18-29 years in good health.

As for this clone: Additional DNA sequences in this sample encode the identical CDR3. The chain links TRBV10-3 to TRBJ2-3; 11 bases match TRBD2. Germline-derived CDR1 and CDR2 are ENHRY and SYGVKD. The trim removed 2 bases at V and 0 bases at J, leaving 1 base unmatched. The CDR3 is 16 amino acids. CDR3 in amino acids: CAISEGLAGSTDTQYF. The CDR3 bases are TGTGCCATCAGTGAGGGACTAGCGGGCAGCACAGATACGCAGTATTTT.

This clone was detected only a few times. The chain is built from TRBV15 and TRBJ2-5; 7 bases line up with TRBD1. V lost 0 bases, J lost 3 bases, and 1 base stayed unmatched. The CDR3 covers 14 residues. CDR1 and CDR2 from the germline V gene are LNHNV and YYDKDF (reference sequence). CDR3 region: CATSREQGKETQYF. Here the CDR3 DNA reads TGTGCCACCAGCAGAGAACAGGGGAAAGAGACCCAGTACTTC.

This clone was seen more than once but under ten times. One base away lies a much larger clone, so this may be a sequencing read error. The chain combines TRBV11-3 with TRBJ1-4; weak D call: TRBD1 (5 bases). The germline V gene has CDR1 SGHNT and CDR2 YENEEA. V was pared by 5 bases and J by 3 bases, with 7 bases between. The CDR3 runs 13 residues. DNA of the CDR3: TGTGCCAGCAGCGCGACAGCTAATGAAAAACTGTTTTTT. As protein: CASSATANEKLFF.

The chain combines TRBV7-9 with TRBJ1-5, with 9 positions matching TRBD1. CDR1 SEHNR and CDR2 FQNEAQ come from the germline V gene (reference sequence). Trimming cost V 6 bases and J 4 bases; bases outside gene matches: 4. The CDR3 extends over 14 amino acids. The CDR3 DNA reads TGTGCCAGCAGTTTACAGGGGGCGAATCAGCCCCAGCATTTT. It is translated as CASSLQGANQPQHF.

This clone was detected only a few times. The CDR3 sequence: CSALGLGGGTDTQYF. In nucleotides, the CDR3 is TGCAGCGCCCTAGGACTAGGTGGGGGCACAGATACGCAGTATTTT. The gene calls are TRBV29-1 and TRBJ2-3, with 7 bases fitting TRBD2. The CDR3 is made up of 15 amino acids. Per germline, CDR1 SQVTM and CDR2 ANQGSEA. J lost 1 base, V lost 7 bases, and 11 bases had no gene match.